Each of the 19 T cell receptor beta chains below was sequenced from the same sample in a study of blood T cells in healthy people across ages. The use of a sample-barcoded 5' primer and a J-beta primer mix characterized a second PCR of 7 to 11 cycles. MiXCR, run by TCRdb on the 5' RACE reads, gives a single entry per CDR3 protein. The sample contains around 990,000 distinct CDR3 sequences, roughly a quarter of which appear only once. These sequences were also reported in another study, on T cells of mothers and their children.

The specimen was blood. These TCRs come from a girl aged 2-10 years in good health.

The chain has TRBV20-1 and TRBJ2-7, with D perhaps TRBD2 (5 bases). Trimming cost V 4 bases and J 6 bases, with 16 bases left between them. Per germline, CDR1 DFQATT and CDR2 SNEGSKA (reference sequence). The CDR3 extends over 13 amino acids. The CDR3 loop is CSAKVTTSPEQYF. The CDR3 DNA follows: TGCAGTGCTAAAGTGACTACTTCCCCCGAGCAGTACTTC.

There are a few counts of this clonotype. The V call is TRBV4-1, the J call TRBJ1-4; TRBD1 aligns across 7 bases. This CDR3 region has 13 residues. With 10 bases clipped from V and 7 bases from J, the junction kept 9 bases outside the gene matches. Germline values: CDR1 MGHRA, CDR2 YSYEKL. CDR3 region: CATLDRVSEKLFF. In nucleotides, the CDR3 is TGCGCCACTTTAGACAGGGTGTCTGAAAAACTGTTTTTT.

This clonotype was seen a handful of times. The chain links TRBV29-1 to TRBJ2-3, with D uncertain. In germline, CDR1 is SQVTM, CDR2 ANQGSEA. This CDR3 has 13 residues. V lost 4 bases and J lost 2, with 10 bases in between. CDR3 bases: TGCAGCGTTGGTTTCACCAACACAGATACGCAGTATTTT. Translated, it gives CSVGFTNTDTQYF.

The chain has TRBV4-1 and TRBJ2-7, with D unresolved. This CDR3 spans 13 amino acids. Germline CDR1 MGHRA, CDR2 YSYEKL. V was trimmed by 1 base and J by 5 bases, leaving 9 bases between them. DNA for the CDR3: TGCGCCAGCAGCCAAGGGCCCCCCAACGAGCAGTACTTC. Translated, it gives CASSQGPPNEQYF.

This clonotype came up a few times. CDR3 coding DNA: TGTGCCAGCAGCTCCCCGGTGGACTCTGGAAACACCATATATTTT. Residues: CASSSPVDSGNTIYF. The chain carries TRBV7-6 and TRBJ1-3; D gene uncertain. Trimming took 4 bases from V and 0 from J, leaving 10 bases between them. The length of the CDR3 is 15 residues. CDR1 is SGHVS, CDR2 FNYEAQ, per germline. Combining the CDR3 with reference TRBV7-6 and TRBJ1-3 gives the whole variable domain GAGVSQSPRYKVTKRGQDVALRCDPISGHVSLYWYRQALGQGPEFLTYFNYEAQQDKSGLPNDRFSAERPEGSISTLTIQRTEQRDSAMYRCASSSPVDSGNTIYFGEGSWLTVV.

This chain uses TRBV6-5 with TRBJ2-5; 10 bases are shared with TRBD2. Germline CDR1 reads MNHEY; CDR2 reads SVGAGI. This CDR3 has 17 amino acids. The V segment lost 4 bases and the J segment 2 bases; nucleotides outside the gene matches: 10. The CDR3: CASSLGSSGGPQETQYF. In nucleotides, the CDR3 is TGTGCCAGCAGTTTAGGGTCTAGCGGGGGACCACAAGAGACCCAGTACTTC.

The V and J genes are TRBV20-1 and TRBJ1-6; TRBD1 might be the D (5 bases). V shed 1 base and J shed 6 bases, with 19 bases lying between them. Germline CDR1 and CDR2: DFQATT and SNEGSKA (reference sequence). The CDR3 consists of 17 residues. This chain's CDR3 is CSARGLLGQAFNSPLHF. The CDR3 nucleotides are TGCAGTGCTAGAGGTCTGTTAGGACAAGCCTTTAATTCACCCCTCCACTTT.

V and J are TRBV7-2 and TRBJ2-7; tentative D call: TRBD2 (7 bases). The last part of the DNA fits TRBJ2-5 better; the J call may be wrong. Germline-derived CDR1 and CDR2 are SGHTA and FQGNSA. This CDR3 has 16 amino acids. CDR3 in amino acids: CASSVPRGRGKETQYF. In DNA form, the CDR3 reads TGTGCCAGCAGCGTCCCCCGAGGGAGGGGGAAAGAGACCCAGTACTTC.

The chain employs TRBV3-1 and TRBJ2-3; 9 nucleotides agree with TRBD1. The J segment lost 5 bases and the V segment lost 8 bases, leaving 14 bases of the junction unmatched. The CDR3 spans 16 residues. Germline values: CDR1 LGHDT, CDR2 YNNKEL (reference sequence). The CDR3, as DNA: TGTGCCAGCGGCCTCATCGGGGGACAGGGAGGAGATACGCAGTATTTT. Amino acids: CASGLIGGQGGDTQYF.

The gene calls are TRBV29-1 and TRBJ1-2; D ambiguous. Germline CDR1 SQVTM, CDR2 ANQGSEA. CDR3 length equals 13 residues. The V gene lost 0 bases and the J gene lost 8 bases, with 13 bases spanning the gap. The CDR3 bases are TGCAGCGTTGAAGAGCTGCAGGCCCTGGGCTACACCTTC. Its translation: CSVEELQALGYTF.

This chain links TRBV11-2 with TRBJ2-7; D not resolved. The V gene lost 4 bases and the J gene lost 6 bases, with 10 bases spanning the gap. Germline values: CDR1 SGHAT, CDR2 FQNNGV. The CDR3 totals 12 residues. In nucleotides, the CDR3 is TGTGCCAGCAGCTCCAAGGCCATCGAGCAGTACTTC. This translates into CASSSKAIEQYF.

Ten or more counts support this clonotype. CDR3: CASSVGTAKNIQYF. The CDR3 nucleotides are TGTGCCAGCAGCGTAGGGACAGCCAAAAACATTCAGTACTTC. The gene calls are TRBV9 and TRBJ2-4, with D unclear. The length of the CDR3 is 14 residues. CDR1 and CDR2 from the germline V gene are SGDLS and YYNGEE. The germline V and J ends were trimmed by 0 bases and 0 bases, with 4 bases remaining between them.

CDR3 loop: CSADDSRRPYGYTF. The CDR3 coding sequence is TGCAGTGCCGACGACAGTAGAAGACCCTATGGCTACACCTTC. This chain connects TRBV20-1 to TRBJ1-2; D may be TRBD1 (5 bases). The germline CDR1 and CDR2 sequences are DFQATT and SNEGSKA (reference sequence). There are 14 residues in the CDR3. Trimming stripped 6 bases from V and 4 bases from J, with 18 bases between.

This chain connects TRBV29-1 to TRBJ1-1; D call uncertain. V dropped 5 bases and J dropped 2 bases, with 9 bases sitting between them. CDR1 is SQVTM and CDR2 is ANQGSEA in the germline V gene. The CDR3 is 12 amino acids. The CDR3 coding sequence is TGCAGCGTTCAAGGGAGTAACACTGAAGCTTTCTTT. This codes for CSVQGSNTEAFF.

As concerns this clonotype: Compared with germline, one end of the junction differs, possibly owing to a read error. The gene calls are TRBV7-2 and TRBJ2-5; the D gene is possibly TRBD2 (6 bases). Germline V gene data show CDR1 as SGHTA and CDR2 as FQGNSA. This CDR3 has 11 residues. DNA of the CDR3: TGTGCCAGCGGTCCGGGGGTCGAGCGATTCTTC. Translated: CASGPGVERFF.

This clonotype was detected only a few times. The V gene is TRBV5-1, the J gene TRBJ2-5, with unresolved D. The tail of the sequence fits TRBJ2-7 better, so the J call may be wrong. The CDR3 totals 14 residues. Per the germline V gene, CDR1 is SGHRS and CDR2 is YFSETQ. The CDR3 nucleotides are TGCGCCAGCAGCTTGGTGTCGGAACCCTACGAGCAGTACTTC. Translating it yields CASSLVSEPYEQYF.

The chain couples TRBV9 to TRBJ2-1; 7 positions match TRBD1. CDR1 is SGDLS and CDR2 is YYNGEE in the germline V gene. The CDR3 has 19 residues. The V segment lost 4 bases and the J segment 4 bases; nucleotides outside the gene matches: 20. Here the CDR3 DNA reads TGTGCCAGCAGCCCGAGTGTTGGCGTGTTCGGGACAGTTTACAATGAGCAGTTCTTC. Translating it yields CASSPSVGVFGTVYNEQFF.

This sequence joins TRBV6-5 and TRBJ1-3; 7 bases agree with TRBD1. Germline CDR1 reads MNHEY; CDR2 reads SVGAGI. CDR3 size: 14 residues. V lost 8 bases and J lost 1; bases outside the gene matches: 5. CDR3 DNA: TGTGCCAGCGGGCGACAGGGATCTGGAAACACCATATATTTT. Protein product: CASGRQGSGNTIYF.

This clonotype was recorded a few times. This chain links TRBV5-6 with TRBJ1-6, with unresolved D. This CDR3 region has 15 residues. With 5 bases removed from V and 8 bases from J, the gap between germline ends came to 17 bases. Per germline, CDR1 SGHDT and CDR2 YYEEEE. The CDR3 here is CASRADIAMDSPLHF. In DNA, the CDR3 is TGTGCCAGCAGAGCCGATATTGCTATGGATTCACCCCTCCACTTT. Complete variable domain (other parts from reference TRBV5-6 and TRBJ1-6): DAGVTQSPTHLIKTRGQQVTLRCSPKSGHDTVSWYQQALGQGPQFIFQYYEEEERQRGNFPDRFSGHQFPNYSSELNVNALLLGDSALYLCASRADIAMDSPLHFGNGTRLTVT.